This section outlines one T cell receptor beta chain sequence together with its context. The data derive from a study of blood T cell repertoires in COVID-19. For the study at large: Collection of acute and convalescent COVID-19 samples took place in the United States, Italy and Spain. From T cells, B-cell-depleted T cells, or PBMCs came the material, which was cDNA or gDNA.

Original handling: How many nucleated cells were present was estimated from reference gene primer amplification. Using immunoSEQ multiplex PCR, the repertoire was profiled, and TCRdb retains in-frame clones only, with some absent. V and J calls and clone size are as listed in that table; D and trimming were resolved from the DNA. The table records 60,000 or so clones, just over 90% of them present only once. Trimming pared 1 base from V and 6 bases from J, leaving 16 bases between. Germline values: CDR1 SGHDT, CDR2 YYEEEE. The CDR3 consists of 16 residues. Sequencing used peripheral blood. This TCR came from a human donor in a cohort sampled during active COVID-19. The chain employs TRBV5-6 and TRBJ1-4; tentative D call: TRBD1 (5 bases). The CDR3 loop reads CASSLRSGVGDEKLFF. CDR3 DNA sequence: TGTGCCAGCAGCTTGAGGTCGGGGGTTGGGGATGAAAAACTGTTTTTT.